This T cell receptor (beta chain) is from a study of CD8+CD57+ T cells in acquired aplastic anemia. After removal of 6 bases from V and 0 bases from J, the junction contained 10 bases not matched to a gene. The CDR3 contains 16 residues. Investigators profiled TCR beta VDJ and CDR3 from genomic DNA template. TCRdb itself ran the reads through MiXCR, one entry per CDR3 protein. The sample contains 150,000 to 200,000 distinct CDR3 sequences, roughly 48% of which appear only once. The V call is TRBV12-3 or TRBV12-4, the J call TRBJ1-1, with TRBD1 identical over 7 bases. The sequenced sample consisted of sorted CD4+, CD8+, or CD8+CD57+ T cells (not recorded which) from PBMCs. The sequence derives from a human donor in good health. For the CDR3, the DNA is TGTGCCAGCAGCTTACCTACAGGGGAAGTGAACACTGAAGCTTTCTTT. Encoded protein: CASSLPTGEVNTEAFF.